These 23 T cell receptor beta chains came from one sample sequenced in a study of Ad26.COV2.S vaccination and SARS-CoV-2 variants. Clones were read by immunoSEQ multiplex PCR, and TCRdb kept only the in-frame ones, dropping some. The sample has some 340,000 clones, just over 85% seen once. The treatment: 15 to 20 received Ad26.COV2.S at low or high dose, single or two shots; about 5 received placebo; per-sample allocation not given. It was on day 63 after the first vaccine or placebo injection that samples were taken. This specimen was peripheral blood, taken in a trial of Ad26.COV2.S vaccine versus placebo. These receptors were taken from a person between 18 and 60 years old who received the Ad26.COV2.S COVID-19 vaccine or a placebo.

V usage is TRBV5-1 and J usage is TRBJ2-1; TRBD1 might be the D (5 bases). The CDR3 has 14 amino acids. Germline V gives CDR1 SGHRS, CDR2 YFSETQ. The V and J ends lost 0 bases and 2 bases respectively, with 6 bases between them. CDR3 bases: TGCGCCAGCAGCTTGGGGACAACCTACAATGAGCAGTTCTTC. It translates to CASSLGTTYNEQFF.

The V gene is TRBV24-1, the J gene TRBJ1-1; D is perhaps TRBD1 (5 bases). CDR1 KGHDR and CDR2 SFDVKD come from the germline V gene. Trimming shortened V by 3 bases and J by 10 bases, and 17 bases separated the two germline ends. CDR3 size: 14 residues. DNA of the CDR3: TGTGCCACCAGTGATCCCCGGGACCGTAAGGGAGCTTTCTTT. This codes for CATSDPRDRKGAFF.

As DNA, the CDR3 is TGTGCCAGCATTCTGACAGGGACCACTGAAGCTTTCTTT. It encodes CASILTGTTEAFF. J is TRBJ1-1 and V is TRBV6-6, with 7 nucleotides matching TRBD1. The germline gives CDR1 MNHNY, CDR2 SVGAGI (reference sequence). The length of the CDR3 is 13 residues. V shed 7 bases, J shed 4 bases, and the junction held 6 bases outside the gene matches.

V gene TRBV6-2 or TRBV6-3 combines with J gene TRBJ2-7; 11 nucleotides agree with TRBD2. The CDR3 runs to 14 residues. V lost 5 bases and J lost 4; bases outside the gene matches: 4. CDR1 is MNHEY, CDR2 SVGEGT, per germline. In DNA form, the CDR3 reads TGTGCCAGCAGTACTAGCGGGGGAGTATACGAGCAGTACTTC. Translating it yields CASSTSGGVYEQYF.

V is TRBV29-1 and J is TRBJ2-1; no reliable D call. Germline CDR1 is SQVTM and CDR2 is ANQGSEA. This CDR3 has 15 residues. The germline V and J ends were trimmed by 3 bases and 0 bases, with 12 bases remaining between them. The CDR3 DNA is TGCAGCGTTGAGGGGTCACCCTCCTCCTACAATGAGCAGTTCTTC. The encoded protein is CSVEGSPSSYNEQFF.

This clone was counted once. CDR3 sequence (DNA): TGCGCCAGCAGTCTCAGGAGGAATGAAAAACTGTTTTTT. Encoded protein: CASSLRRNEKLFF. V usage is TRBV4-1 and J usage is TRBJ1-4; no clear D gene. Germline CDR1 is MGHRA and CDR2 is YSYEKL. The ends were cut back, 6 bases at V and 5 bases at J, with 10 bases in the middle. The CDR3 is made up of 13 amino acids.

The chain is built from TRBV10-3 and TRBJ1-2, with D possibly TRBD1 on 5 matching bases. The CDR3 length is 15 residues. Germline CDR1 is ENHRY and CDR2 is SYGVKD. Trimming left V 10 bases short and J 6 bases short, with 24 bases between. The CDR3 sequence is CATQGAGGRDHGYTF. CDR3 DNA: TGTGCCACCCAGGGTGCTGGCGGCAGGGACCATGGCTACACCTTC.

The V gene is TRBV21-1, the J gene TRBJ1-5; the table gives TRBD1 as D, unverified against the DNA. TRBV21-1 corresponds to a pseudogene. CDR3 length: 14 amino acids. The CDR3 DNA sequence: TGTGCCAGCAGCGTGATTTCAGGCAATCAGCCCCAGCATTTT. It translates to CASSVISGNQPQHF.

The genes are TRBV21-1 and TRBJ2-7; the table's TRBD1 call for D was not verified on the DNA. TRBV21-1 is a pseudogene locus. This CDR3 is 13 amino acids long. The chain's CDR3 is CASSRQGPPEQYF. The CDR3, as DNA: TGTGCCAGCAGTAGACAGGGCCCACCCGAGCAGTACTTC.

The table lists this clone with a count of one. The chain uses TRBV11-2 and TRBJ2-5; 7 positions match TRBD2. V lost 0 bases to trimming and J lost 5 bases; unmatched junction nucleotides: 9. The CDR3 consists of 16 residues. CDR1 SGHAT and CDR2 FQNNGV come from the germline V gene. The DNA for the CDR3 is TGTGCCAGCAGCTTAGACCGTGGACTAGTCCTCGAGACCCAGTACTTC. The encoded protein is CASSLDRGLVLETQYF.

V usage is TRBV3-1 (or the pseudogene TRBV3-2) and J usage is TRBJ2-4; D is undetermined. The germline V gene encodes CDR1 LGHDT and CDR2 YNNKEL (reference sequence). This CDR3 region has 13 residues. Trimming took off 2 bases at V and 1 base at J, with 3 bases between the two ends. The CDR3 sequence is CASSQSAKNIQYF. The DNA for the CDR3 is TGTGCCAGCAGCCAAAGTGCCAAAAACATTCAGTACTTC.

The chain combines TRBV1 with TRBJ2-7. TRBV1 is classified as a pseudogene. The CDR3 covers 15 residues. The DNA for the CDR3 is TGCACCAGCAGCCGAACGGGCCGGAGCTCCTACGAGCAGTACTTC. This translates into CTSSRTGRSSYEQYF.

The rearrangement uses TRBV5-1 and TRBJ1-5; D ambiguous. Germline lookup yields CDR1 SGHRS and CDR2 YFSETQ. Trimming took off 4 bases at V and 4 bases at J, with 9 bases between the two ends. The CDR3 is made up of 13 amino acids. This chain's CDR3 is CASSAEGNQPQHF. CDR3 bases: TGCGCCAGCAGCGCGGAAGGAAATCAGCCCCAGCATTTT.

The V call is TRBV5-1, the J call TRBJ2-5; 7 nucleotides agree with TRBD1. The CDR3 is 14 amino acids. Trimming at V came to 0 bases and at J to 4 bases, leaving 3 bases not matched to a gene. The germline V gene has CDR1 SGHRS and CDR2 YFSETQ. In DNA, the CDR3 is TGCGCCAGCAGCTTGGAAGGGGGCTTAGAGACCCAGTACTTC. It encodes CASSLEGGLETQYF.

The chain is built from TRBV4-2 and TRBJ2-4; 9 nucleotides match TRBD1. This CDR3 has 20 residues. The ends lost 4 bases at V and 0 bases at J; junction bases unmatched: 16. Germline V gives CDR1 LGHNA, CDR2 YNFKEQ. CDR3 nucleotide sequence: TGTGCCAGCAGCCCACAAAATAGACAGGGGGAGGTTGGAGCCAAAAACATTCAGTACTTC. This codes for CASSPQNRQGEVGAKNIQYF.

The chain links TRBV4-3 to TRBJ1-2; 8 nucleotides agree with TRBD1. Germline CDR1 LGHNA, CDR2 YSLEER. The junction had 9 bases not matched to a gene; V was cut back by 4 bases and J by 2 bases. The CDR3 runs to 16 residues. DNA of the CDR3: TGCGCCAGCAGCCCCGGACTACAGGGGGTGAACTATGGCTACACCTTC. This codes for CASSPGLQGVNYGYTF.

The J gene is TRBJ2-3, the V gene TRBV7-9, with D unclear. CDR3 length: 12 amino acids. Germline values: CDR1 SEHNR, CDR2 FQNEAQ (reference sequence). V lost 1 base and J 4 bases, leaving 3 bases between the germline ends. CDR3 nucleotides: TGTGCCAGCAGCTTAGATCCAGATACGCAGTATTTT. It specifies CASSLDPDTQYF.

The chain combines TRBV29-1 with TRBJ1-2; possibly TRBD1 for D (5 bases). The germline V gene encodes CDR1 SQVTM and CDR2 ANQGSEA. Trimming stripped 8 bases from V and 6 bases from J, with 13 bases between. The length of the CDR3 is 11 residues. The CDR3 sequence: CSFGHLHGYTF. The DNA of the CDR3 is TGCAGCTTCGGACATCTCCATGGCTACACCTTC.

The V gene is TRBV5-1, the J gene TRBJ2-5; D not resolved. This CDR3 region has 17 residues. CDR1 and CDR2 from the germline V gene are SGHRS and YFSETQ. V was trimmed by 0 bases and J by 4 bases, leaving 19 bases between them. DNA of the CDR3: TGCGCCAGCAGCTTGGAGGCCCAGCAGGCGTTCGGAGAGACCCAGTACTTC. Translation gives CASSLEAQQAFGETQYF.

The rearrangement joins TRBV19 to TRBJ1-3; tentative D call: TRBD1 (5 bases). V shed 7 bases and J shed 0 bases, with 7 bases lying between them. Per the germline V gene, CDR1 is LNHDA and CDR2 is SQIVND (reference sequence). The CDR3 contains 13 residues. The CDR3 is CASKDTSGNTIYF. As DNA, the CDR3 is TGTGCCAGTAAGGACACCTCTGGAAACACCATATATTTT.

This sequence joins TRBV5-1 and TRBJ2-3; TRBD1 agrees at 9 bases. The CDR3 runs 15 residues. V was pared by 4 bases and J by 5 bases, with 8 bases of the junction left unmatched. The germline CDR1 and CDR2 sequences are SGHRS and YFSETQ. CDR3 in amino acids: CASSPNRGRKDTQYF. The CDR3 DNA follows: TGCGCCAGCAGCCCAAACAGGGGGCGGAAAGATACGCAGTATTTT.

The chain's CDR3 is CASSFGGPNEKLFF. The CDR3 bases are TGCGCCAGCAGCTTCGGCGGGCCGAATGAAAAACTGTTTTTT. The chain carries TRBV5-1 and TRBJ1-4, with D uncertain. The germline V gene has CDR1 SGHRS and CDR2 YFSETQ. The CDR3 consists of 14 residues. Trimming took off 2 bases at V and 5 bases at J, with 10 bases between the two ends.

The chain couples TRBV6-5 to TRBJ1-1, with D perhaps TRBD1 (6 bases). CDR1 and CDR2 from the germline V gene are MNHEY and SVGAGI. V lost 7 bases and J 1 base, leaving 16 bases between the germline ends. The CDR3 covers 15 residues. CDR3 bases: TGTGCCAGCACCCTGACAGGTTCAGCGAACACTGAAGCTTTCTTT. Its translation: CASTLTGSANTEAFF.